This T cell receptor (beta chain) stems from a study of shared clonotypes between healthy human individuals. Every subset's genomic DNA went evenly onto several immunoSEQ plates. Data came from immunoSEQ multiplex PCR; TCRdb stores just in-frame clones and leaves some out. The sample lists a few million clones, 80% to 95% occurring once. The V gene end was trimmed by 2 bases and the J gene end by 4 bases; junction bases not matched to a gene: 15. Germline V gives CDR1 SGHRS, CDR2 YFSETQ. This CDR3 has 18 amino acids. Adult Caucasians living in Nashville, Tennessee made up all of the donors. Sequencing input: naive CD4+ T cells from PBMCs. The subset: CD45RA+ positively selected. V usage is TRBV5-1 and J usage is TRBJ2-3, with 8 positions matching TRBD1. This receptor was obtained from a man aged 18 to 30 in good health. Some clones in this sample may be carry-over from other donors' samples. CDR3 sequence (DNA): TGCGCCAGCAGCTTCTCTGGACAGGGCCTTCTGCCCCCAGATACGCAGTATTTT. It translates to CASSFSGQGLLPPDTQYF.